The clone carrying this T cell receptor (beta chain) occurred once. This CDR3 has 19 amino acids. Germline loops: CDR1 MGHRA, CDR2 YSYEKL. Unmatched junction bases numbered 18, after V lost 0 bases and J lost 8 bases. The data were obtained in a study of blood T cell repertoires in COVID-19. TCRdb keeps only in-frame clones here, not all; method: immunoSEQ multiplex PCR. The sample has 140,000 to 150,000 clones, around three quarters seen once. The TCR sequence derives from a middle-aged man with acute or convalescent COVID-19. The sequenced sample consisted of peripheral blood. V usage is TRBV4-1 and J usage is TRBJ1-3; the match to TRBD1 covers 8 bases. The DNA for the CDR3 is TGCGCCAGCAGCCAAGATTACCCAGGGGGCGTCTCAAGCTCGGACACCATATATTTT. It translates to CASSQDYPGGVSSSDTIYF.